This T cell receptor (beta chain) appears in the sequencing data of a study of T cells in localized non-small cell lung cancer. General study points: Multi-region tumor sequencing was not done, so intratumor heterogeneity could not be excluded.

A note on this clone: Antigen specificity is unknown.

The data were produced by immunoSEQ multiplex PCR, yet TCRdb's version contains in-frame clones alone and is incomplete. This sample has approximately 67,000 clones, with approximately 84% found just once. V dropped 1 base and J dropped 3 bases, with 7 bases sitting between them. This CDR3 region has 13 residues. The germline CDR1 and CDR2 sequences are SEHNR and FQNEAQ (reference sequence). The rearrangement uses TRBV7-9 and TRBJ2-7; D may be TRBD1 or TRBD2 (5 bases each). The clonotype comes from a female donor of 60 years or more with stage I lung adenocarcinoma. This material consisted of peripheral blood, taken before any cancer treatment. CDR3 in amino acids: CASSLGDLYEQYF. Written as DNA, the CDR3 is TGTGCCAGCAGCTTAGGGGACCTCTACGAGCAGTACTTC.